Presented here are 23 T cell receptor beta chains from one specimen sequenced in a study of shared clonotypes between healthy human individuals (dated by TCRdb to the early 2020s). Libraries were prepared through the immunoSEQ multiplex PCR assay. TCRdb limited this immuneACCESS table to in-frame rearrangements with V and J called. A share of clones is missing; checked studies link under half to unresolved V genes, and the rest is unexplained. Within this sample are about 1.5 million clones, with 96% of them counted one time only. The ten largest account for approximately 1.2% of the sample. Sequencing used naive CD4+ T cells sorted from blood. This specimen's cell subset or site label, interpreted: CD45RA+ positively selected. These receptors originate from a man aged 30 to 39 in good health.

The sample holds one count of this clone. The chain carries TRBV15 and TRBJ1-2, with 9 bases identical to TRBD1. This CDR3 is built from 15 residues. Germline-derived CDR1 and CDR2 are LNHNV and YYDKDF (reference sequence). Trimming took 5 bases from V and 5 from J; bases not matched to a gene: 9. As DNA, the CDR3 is TGTGCCACCAGCGGGCTCCGGGGGACAGGGTATGGCTACACCTTC. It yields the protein CATSGLRGTGYGYTF.

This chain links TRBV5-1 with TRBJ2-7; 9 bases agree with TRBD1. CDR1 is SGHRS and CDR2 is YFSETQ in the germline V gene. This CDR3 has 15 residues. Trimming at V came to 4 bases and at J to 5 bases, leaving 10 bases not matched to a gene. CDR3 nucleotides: TGCGCCAGCAGCATAGGACAGGGGATAAGCGACGAGCAGTACTTC. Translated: CASSIGQGISDEQYF.

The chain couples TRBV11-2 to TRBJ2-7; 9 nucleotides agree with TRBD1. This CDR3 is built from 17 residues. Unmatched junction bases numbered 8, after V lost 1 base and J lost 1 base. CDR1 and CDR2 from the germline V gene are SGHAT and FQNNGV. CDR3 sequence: CASSLGPGQGISYEQYF. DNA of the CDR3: TGTGCCAGCAGCTTAGGCCCGGGACAGGGAATTTCCTACGAGCAGTACTTC.

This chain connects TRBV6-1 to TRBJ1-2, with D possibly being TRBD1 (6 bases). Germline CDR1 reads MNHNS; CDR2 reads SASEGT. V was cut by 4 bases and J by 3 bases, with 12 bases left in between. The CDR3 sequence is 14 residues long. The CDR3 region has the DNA TGTGCCAGCAGTGTTGGCAGGGGAGACTATGGCTACACCTTC. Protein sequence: CASSVGRGDYGYTF.

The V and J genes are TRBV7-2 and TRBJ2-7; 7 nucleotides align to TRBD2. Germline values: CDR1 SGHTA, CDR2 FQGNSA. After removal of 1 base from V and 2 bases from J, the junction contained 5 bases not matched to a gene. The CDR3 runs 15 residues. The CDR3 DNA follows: TGTGCCAGCAGCTTAGGACTAGCCCCAACCTACGAGCAGTACTTC. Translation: CASSLGLAPTYEQYF. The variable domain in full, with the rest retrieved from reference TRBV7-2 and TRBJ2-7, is GAGVSQSPSNKVTEKGKDVELRCDPISGHTALYWYRQSLGQGLEFLIYFQGNSAPDKSGLPSDRFSAERTGGSVSTLTIQRTQQEDSAVYLCASSLGLAPTYEQYFGPGTRLTVT.

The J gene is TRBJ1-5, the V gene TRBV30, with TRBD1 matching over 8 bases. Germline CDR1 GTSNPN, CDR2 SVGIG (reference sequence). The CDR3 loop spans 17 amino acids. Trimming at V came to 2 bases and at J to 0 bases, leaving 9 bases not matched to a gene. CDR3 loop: CAWSTGQEIYSNQPQHF. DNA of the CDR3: TGTGCCTGGAGTACGGGACAGGAGATTTATAGCAATCAGCCCCAGCATTTT.

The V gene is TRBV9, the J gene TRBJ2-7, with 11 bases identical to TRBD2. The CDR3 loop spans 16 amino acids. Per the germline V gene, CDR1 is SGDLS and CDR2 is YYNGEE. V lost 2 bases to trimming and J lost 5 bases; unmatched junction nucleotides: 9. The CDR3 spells CASSVIAGGPFDEQYF. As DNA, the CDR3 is TGTGCCAGCAGCGTTATAGCGGGAGGGCCTTTCGACGAGCAGTACTTC.

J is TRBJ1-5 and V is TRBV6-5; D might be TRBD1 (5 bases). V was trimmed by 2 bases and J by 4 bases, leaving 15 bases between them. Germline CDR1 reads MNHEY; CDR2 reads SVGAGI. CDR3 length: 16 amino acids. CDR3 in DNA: TGTGCCAGCAGTTACCAGGGTATTGGTTATAATCAGCCCCAGCATTTT. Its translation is CASSYQGIGYNQPQHF.

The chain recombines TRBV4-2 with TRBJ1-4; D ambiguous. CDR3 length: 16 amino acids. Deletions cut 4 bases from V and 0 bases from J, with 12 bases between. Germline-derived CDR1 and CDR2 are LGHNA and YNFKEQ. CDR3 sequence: CASSLQHRTTNEKLFF. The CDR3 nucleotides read TGTGCCAGCAGCCTTCAGCACCGGACAACTAATGAAAAACTGTTTTTT.

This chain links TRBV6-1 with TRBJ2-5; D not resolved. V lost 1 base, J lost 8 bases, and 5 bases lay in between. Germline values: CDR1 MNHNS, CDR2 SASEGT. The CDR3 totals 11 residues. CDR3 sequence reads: CASSEGLTQYF. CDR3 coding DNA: TGTGCCAGCAGTGAAGGGCTAACCCAGTACTTC.

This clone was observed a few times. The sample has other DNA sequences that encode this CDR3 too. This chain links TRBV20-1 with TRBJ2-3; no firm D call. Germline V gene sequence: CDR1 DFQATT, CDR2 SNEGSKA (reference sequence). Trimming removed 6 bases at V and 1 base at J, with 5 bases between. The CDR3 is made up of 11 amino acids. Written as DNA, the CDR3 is TGCAGTGCCCAGCGCACAGATACGCAGTATTTT. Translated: CSAQRTDTQYF.

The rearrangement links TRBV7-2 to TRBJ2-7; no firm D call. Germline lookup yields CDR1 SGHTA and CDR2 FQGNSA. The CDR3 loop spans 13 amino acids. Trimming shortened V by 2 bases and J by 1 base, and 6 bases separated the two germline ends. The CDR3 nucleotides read TGTGCCAGCAGCTTATCCGATTCCTACGAGCAGTACTTC. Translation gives CASSLSDSYEQYF.

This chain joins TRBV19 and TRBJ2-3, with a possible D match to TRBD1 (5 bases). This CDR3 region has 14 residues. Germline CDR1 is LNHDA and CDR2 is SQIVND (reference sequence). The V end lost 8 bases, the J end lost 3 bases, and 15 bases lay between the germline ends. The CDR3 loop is CASLSTDSTDTQYF. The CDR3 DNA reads TGTGCCAGTCTCTCGACAGATTCGACAGATACGCAGTATTTT.

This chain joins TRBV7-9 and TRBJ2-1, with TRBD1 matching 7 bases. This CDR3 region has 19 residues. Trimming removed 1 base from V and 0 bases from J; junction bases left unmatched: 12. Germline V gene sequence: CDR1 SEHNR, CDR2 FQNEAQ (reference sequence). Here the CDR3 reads CASSLGATGFQSSYNEQFF. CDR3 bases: TGTGCCAGCAGCTTAGGTGCGACAGGGTTCCAAAGCTCCTACAATGAGCAGTTCTTC.

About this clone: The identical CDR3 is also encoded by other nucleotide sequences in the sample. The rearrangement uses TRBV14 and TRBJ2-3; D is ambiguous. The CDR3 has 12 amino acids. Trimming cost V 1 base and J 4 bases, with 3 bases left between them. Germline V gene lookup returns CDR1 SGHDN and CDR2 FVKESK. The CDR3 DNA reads TGTGCCAGCAGCCAAGCCTCAGATACGCAGTATTTT. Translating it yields CASSQASDTQYF.

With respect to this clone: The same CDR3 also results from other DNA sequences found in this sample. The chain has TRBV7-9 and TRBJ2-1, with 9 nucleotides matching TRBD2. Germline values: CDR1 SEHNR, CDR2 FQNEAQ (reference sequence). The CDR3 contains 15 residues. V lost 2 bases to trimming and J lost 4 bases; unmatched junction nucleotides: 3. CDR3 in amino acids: CASSLLAGVYNEQFF. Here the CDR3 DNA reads TGTGCCAGCAGCTTATTAGCGGGAGTGTACAATGAGCAGTTCTTC.

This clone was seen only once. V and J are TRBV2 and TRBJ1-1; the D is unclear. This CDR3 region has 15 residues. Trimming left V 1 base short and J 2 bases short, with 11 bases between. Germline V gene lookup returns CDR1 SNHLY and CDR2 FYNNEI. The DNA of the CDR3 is TGTGCCAGCAGTGAAGGGGAGGCGTATAACACTGAAGCTTTCTTT. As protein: CASSEGEAYNTEAFF.

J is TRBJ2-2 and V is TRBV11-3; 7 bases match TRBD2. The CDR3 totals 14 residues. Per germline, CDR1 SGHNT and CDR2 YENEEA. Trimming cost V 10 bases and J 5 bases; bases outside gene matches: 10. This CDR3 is CATKPGGETGELFF. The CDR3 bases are TGTGCCACCAAACCGGGGGGAGAGACCGGGGAGCTGTTTTTT.

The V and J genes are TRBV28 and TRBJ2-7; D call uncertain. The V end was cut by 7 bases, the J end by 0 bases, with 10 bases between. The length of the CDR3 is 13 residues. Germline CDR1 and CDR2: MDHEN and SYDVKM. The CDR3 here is CASTSPLSYEQYF. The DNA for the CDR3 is TGTGCCAGCACTTCACCTCTCTCCTACGAGCAGTACTTC.

CDR3 bases: TGCGCCAGCAGCTTGGACAGGCAAAATGAAAAACTGTTTTTT. Amino acid sequence: CASSLDRQNEKLFF. The chain uses TRBV5-1 and TRBJ1-4, with D tentatively TRBD1 (5 bases). CDR3 size: 14 residues. CDR1 SGHRS and CDR2 YFSETQ come from the germline V gene. Trimming took 0 bases from V and 5 from J, leaving 8 bases between them.

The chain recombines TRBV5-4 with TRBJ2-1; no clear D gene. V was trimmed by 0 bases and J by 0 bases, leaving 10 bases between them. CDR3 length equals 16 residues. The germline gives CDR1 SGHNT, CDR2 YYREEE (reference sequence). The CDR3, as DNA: TGTGCCAGCAGCTTGGCTGCGGTGAGCTCCTACAATGAGCAGTTCTTC. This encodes CASSLAAVSSYNEQFF.

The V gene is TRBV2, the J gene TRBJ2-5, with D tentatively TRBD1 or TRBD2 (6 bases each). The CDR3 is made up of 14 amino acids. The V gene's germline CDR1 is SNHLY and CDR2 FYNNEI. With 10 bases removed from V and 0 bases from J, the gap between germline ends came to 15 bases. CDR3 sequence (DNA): TGTGCCACCCAGACAGGAGGGTACCAAGAGACCCAGTACTTC. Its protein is CATQTGGYQETQYF.

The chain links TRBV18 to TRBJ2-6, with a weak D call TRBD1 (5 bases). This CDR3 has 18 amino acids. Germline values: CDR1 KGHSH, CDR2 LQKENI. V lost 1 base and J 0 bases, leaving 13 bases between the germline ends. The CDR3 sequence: CASSPQQGPISGANVLTF. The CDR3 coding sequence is TGTGCCAGCTCACCACAGCAGGGTCCGATCTCTGGGGCCAACGTCCTGACTTTC.